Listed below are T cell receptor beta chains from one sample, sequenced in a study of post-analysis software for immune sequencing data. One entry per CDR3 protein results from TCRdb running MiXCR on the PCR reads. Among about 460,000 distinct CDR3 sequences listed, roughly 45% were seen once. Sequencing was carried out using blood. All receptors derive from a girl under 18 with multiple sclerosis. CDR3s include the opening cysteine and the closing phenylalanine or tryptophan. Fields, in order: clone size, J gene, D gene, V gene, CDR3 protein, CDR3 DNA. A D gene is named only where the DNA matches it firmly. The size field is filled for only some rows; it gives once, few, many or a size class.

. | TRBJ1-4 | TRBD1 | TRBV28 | CASSPSKGGQLLNEKLFF | TGTGCCAGCAGTCCGTCAAAAGGGGGACAGCTCCTTAATGAAAAACTGTTTTTT
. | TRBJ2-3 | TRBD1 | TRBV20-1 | CSATDRQSTDTQYF | TGCAGTGCTACGGACAGGCAGAGCACAGATACGCAGTATTTT
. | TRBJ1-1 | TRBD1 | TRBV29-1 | CSGGTGRRGMNTEAFF | TGCAGCGGCGGGACAGGGAGGCGAGGCATGAACACTGAAGCTTTCTTT
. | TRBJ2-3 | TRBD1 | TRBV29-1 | CSVMGTGSPDTQYF | TGCAGCGTGATGGGGACAGGGAGTCCAGATACGCAGTATTTT
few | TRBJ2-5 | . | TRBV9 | CASSVARDVGETQYF | TGTGCCAGCAGCGTAGCCAGGGACGTCGGAGAGACCCAGTACTTC
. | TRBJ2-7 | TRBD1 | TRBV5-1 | CASSLNTGEWYEQYF | TGCGCCAGCAGCCTTAATACAGGGGAATGGTACGAGCAGTACTTC
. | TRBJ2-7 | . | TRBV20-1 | CSARDKGPLAYEQYF | TGCAGTGCTAGAGATAAGGGCCCGTTGGCCTACGAGCAGTACTTC
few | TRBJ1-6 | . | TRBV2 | CASKRGATADSPLHF | TGTGCCAGCAAGAGGGGTGCGACAGCCGATTCACCCCTCCACTTT
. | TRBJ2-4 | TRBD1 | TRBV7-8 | CASSLGTGAGEQYF | TGTGCCAGCAGCTTGGGGACAGGGGCTGGTGAGCAGTACTTC
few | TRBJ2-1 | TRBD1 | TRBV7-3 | CASSSRGDRGDNEQFF | TGTGCCAGCAGCTCACGAGGGGACAGGGGGGACAATGAGCAGTTCTTC
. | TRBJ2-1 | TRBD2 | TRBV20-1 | CSARSTSGTYNEQFF | TGCAGTGCTAGGTCCACTAGCGGGACCTACAATGAGCAGTTCTTC
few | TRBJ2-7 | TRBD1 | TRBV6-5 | CASSFIPLTGTEDYEQYF | TGTGCCAGCAGTTTTATCCCCTTAACCGGGACAGAAGACTACGAGCAGTACTTC
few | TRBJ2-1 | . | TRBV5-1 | CASSPRTETYNEQFF | TGCGCCAGCAGCCCACGGACGGAAACCTACAATGAGCAGTTCTTC